The clone carrying this TCR beta chain was detected only a few times. Its antigen is still unknown. As to time point: week 11, during vaccination. What each vaccine dose contained was 300 ug of mutant IDH1 20-mer peptide, accompanied by topical imiquimod. This table comes from immunoSEQ multiplex PCR, and its TCRdb copy is limited to in-frame clones, with some not included. This table has 100,000 to 120,000 clones, about nine tenths appearing once. CDR3 length: 14 residues. The V segment lost 4 bases and the J segment 7 bases; nucleotides outside the gene matches: 6. Germline V gives CDR1 SGHVS, CDR2 FQNEAQ. This specimen belongs to a study of a mutant IDH1 vaccine in newly diagnosed glioma. Overall study context: Initiation of the vaccine course occurred 4-6 weeks after radiotherapy alone, or alongside temozolomide cycles.

Specimen: PBMCs, collected from a glioma patient whose treatment included an IDH1 peptide vaccine. This rearrangement joins TRBV7-8 to TRBJ1-5; 8 bases align to TRBD1. The TCR was taken from a woman between 50 and 59 years old with glioma. The CDR3 DNA sequence: TGTGCCAGCAGCTACGGGACAGGACAACAGCCCCAGCATTTT. It codes for CASSYGTGQQPQHF.